Reported below is one T cell receptor (beta chain). This sample stems from a study of blood T cell repertoires in COVID-19. TCRdb's table, derived via immunoSEQ multiplex PCR, lists solely in-frame clones and lacks some. The sample carries 130,000 to 150,000 clones, 75% to 90% recorded once. This receptor was taken from a woman in her fifties or sixties with COVID-19, enrolled during active disease. Sequencing input: peripheral blood.

The CDR3 nucleotides read TGTGCCAGCAGCCAAGATAGGGGGCGGGCTAACTATGGCTACACCTTC. It yields the protein CASSQDRGRANYGYTF. This chain uses TRBV4-2 with TRBJ1-2; 7 nucleotides match TRBD1. The CDR3 is 16 amino acids. The germline CDR1 and CDR2 sequences are LGHNA and YNFKEQ. Trimming at V came to 0 bases and at J to 0 bases, leaving 4 bases not matched to a gene.